Shown below are 6 T cell receptor beta chains from a single sample sequenced in a study of blood T cells in healthy people across ages. Combining a sample-barcoded 5' primer with a J-beta primer mix, a second PCR ran for roughly 7 to 11 cycles. TCRdb redid the calling of the 5' RACE reads with MiXCR, one entry per CDR3 protein. Of around 700,000 distinct CDR3 sequences listed, more than 20% are singletons. These same data were also listed under a study on T cells of mothers and their children.

Material: blood. Source of these receptors: a boy under 18 in good health.

This clonotype was counted a few times. This chain links TRBV4-1 with TRBJ1-5; D is unclear. The length of the CDR3 is 15 residues. Germline assignment: CDR1 MGHRA and CDR2 YSYEKL. Trimming removed 0 bases from V and 1 base from J, with 7 bases in between. Here the CDR3 DNA reads TGCGCCAGCAGCCAAGATCGGGAAAGCAATCAGCCCCAGCATTTT. Its protein product is CASSQDRESNQPQHF.

This clonotype was seen ten or more times. The chain couples TRBV4-1 to TRBJ2-1; tentative D call: TRBD2 (5 bases). This CDR3 region has 15 residues. Germline lookup yields CDR1 MGHRA and CDR2 YSYEKL. The V end was cut by 1 base, the J end by 5 bases, with 12 bases between. CDR3 region: CASSQVALADNEQFF. In nucleotides, the CDR3 is TGCGCCAGCAGCCAAGTCGCCCTAGCAGACAATGAGCAGTTCTTC.

V usage is TRBV20-1 and J usage is TRBJ2-3, with D unresolved. V was clipped by 7 bases and J by 5 bases, with 10 bases between them. Germline V lookup: CDR1 DFQATT, CDR2 SNEGSKA (reference sequence). The CDR3 runs to 11 residues. The CDR3: CSGLWGDTQYF. CDR3 coding DNA: TGCAGTGGGTTATGGGGAGATACGCAGTATTTT.

The chain recombines TRBV7-2 with TRBJ2-2; D is unresolved. This CDR3 has 12 residues. Trimming took off 5 bases at V and 9 bases at J, with 10 bases between the two ends. Germline CDR1 SGHTA, CDR2 FQGNSA. The CDR3 bases are TGTGCCAGCAGCCTTTTCTCCCGGGAGCTGTTTTTT. Amino acid sequence: CASSLFSRELFF. The full variable domain, rest sourced from reference TRBV7-2 and TRBJ2-2, is GAGVSQSPSNKVTEKGKDVELRCDPISGHTALYWYRQSLGQGLEFLIYFQGNSAPDKSGLPSDRFSAERTGGSVSTLTIQRTQQEDSAVYLCASSLFSRELFFGEGSRLTVL.

In this sample, this clonotype turned up a few times. The chain links TRBV27 to TRBJ2-2; D assignment may be TRBD1 or TRBD2 (5 bases each). Looked up from germline, CDR1 is MNHEY and CDR2 is SMNVEV (reference sequence). The V end was cut by 4 bases, the J end by 0 bases, with 15 bases between. This CDR3 comprises 17 residues. Here the CDR3 reads CASSSSRGPTNTGELFF. Written as DNA, the CDR3 is TGTGCCAGCAGTTCCTCGAGGGGACCCACGAACACCGGGGAGCTGTTTTTT.

This chain joins TRBV29-1 and TRBJ1-4; no definite D call. The CDR3 is 11 residues long. Between the trimmed V and J ends, which lost 4 bases and 12 bases, there was a span of 12 bases. Germline CDR1 is SQVTM and CDR2 is ANQGSEA. The CDR3 DNA follows: TGCAGCGTTGTCTCTGAGGCGGAACTGTTTTTT. It codes for CSVVSEAELFF.